Listed below are T cell receptor beta chains from one sample, sequenced in a study of cytomegalovirus exposure and HLA in healthy donors. Libraries were prepared by immunoSEQ multiplex PCR; TCRdb keeps only in-frame clonotypes and omits some of them. Counted here are nearly 200,000 clones, roughly three quarters occurring once; the ten biggest clones make up approximately 0.36%. Sequences were obtained from PBMCs. Receptors originate from a male donor in good health and CMV-seropositive. Each CDR3 is given with its conserved first and last residue. The D gene is left open where the match is weak. Rows give clone size only sometimes, using once, few, many, or a class for an expanded clone.

abundance: .; j_gene: TRBJ2-3; v_gene: TRBV10-3; d_gene: TRBD2; CDR3nt: TGTGCCATCGGGGGACTAGCGGGATCTGATACGCAGTATTTT; CDR3aa: CAIGGLAGSDTQYF
abundance: .; j_gene: TRBJ1-2; v_gene: TRBV6-4; d_gene: TRBD1; CDR3nt: TGTGCCAGCAGTGACTCGGGACAGGGTAGACGTGGCTACACCTTC; CDR3aa: CASSDSGQGRRGYTF
abundance: few; j_gene: TRBJ2-7; v_gene: TRBV18; d_gene: .; CDR3nt: TGTGCCAGCTCACCCCCAGCCCAGGGGCCTCCCTACGAGCAGTACTTC; CDR3aa: CASSPPAQGPPYEQYF
abundance: .; j_gene: TRBJ2-7; v_gene: TRBV5-1; d_gene: TRBD2; CDR3nt: TGCGCCAGCAGCGATCCTAGCGGGTACTCCTACGAGCAGTACTTC; CDR3aa: CASSDPSGYSYEQYF
abundance: .; j_gene: TRBJ2-1; v_gene: TRBV5-1; d_gene: .; CDR3nt: TGCGCCAGCAGTCCCCCGGGAAGTGAGCAGTTCTTC; CDR3aa: CASSPPGSEQFF
abundance: .; j_gene: TRBJ2-7; v_gene: TRBV7-6; d_gene: TRBD1; CDR3nt: TGTGCCAGCAGCACTCTGACAGGGGCCTACGAGCAGTACTTC; CDR3aa: CASSTLTGAYEQYF
abundance: .; j_gene: TRBJ1-4; v_gene: TRBV18; d_gene: TRBD1; CDR3nt: TGTGCCAGCTCGCACTCACAGGGGGCGGAAGAAAAACTGTTTTTT; CDR3aa: CASSHSQGAEEKLFF
abundance: .; j_gene: TRBJ2-7; v_gene: TRBV14; d_gene: .; CDR3nt: TGTGCCAGCAGCCACGAAGCGCGGCAAAGGGAGCAGTACTTC; CDR3aa: CASSHEARQREQYF
abundance: once; j_gene: TRBJ2-7; v_gene: TRBV5-4; d_gene: TRBD1; CDR3nt: TGTGCCAGCAGCCGACCCGGGACAGGGACTTCCGAGCAGTACTTC; CDR3aa: CASSRPGTGTSEQYF
abundance: .; j_gene: TRBJ1-6; v_gene: TRBV29-1; d_gene: TRBD1; CDR3nt: TGCAGCGTTAGCCAGGGACAGGGTAATTCACCCCTCCACTTT; CDR3aa: CSVSQGQGNSPLHF
abundance: .; j_gene: TRBJ2-7; v_gene: TRBV6-6; d_gene: .; CDR3nt: TGTGCCAGCAGTTACGGGGAGACCTACGAGCAGTACTTC; CDR3aa: CASSYGETYEQYF
abundance: .; j_gene: TRBJ1-1; v_gene: TRBV5-6; d_gene: .; CDR3nt: TGTGCCAGCAGCGTCAGGGCTACTGAAGCTTTCTTT; CDR3aa: CASSVRATEAFF
abundance: .; j_gene: TRBJ2-1; v_gene: TRBV16; d_gene: TRBD1; CDR3nt: TGTGCCAGCACCCTGTTGCAGGGGGCTGAGGGGCAGTTCTTC; CDR3aa: CASTLLQGAEGQFF
abundance: .; j_gene: TRBJ1-2; v_gene: TRBV28; d_gene: TRBD1; CDR3nt: TGTGCCAGCAGTCAGGGACAGGGGCTAGGGAAAGATGGCTACACCTTC; CDR3aa: CASSQGQGLGKDGYTF
abundance: .; j_gene: TRBJ2-1; v_gene: TRBV5-1; d_gene: .; CDR3nt: TGCGCCAGCAGCTTTCAGGGGACCGGCAATGAGCAGTTCTTC; CDR3aa: CASSFQGTGNEQFF
abundance: .; j_gene: TRBJ2-7; v_gene: TRBV9; d_gene: TRBD1; CDR3nt: TGTGCCAGCAGCGTGGGACAGGCGAGCTCCTACGAGCAGTACTTC; CDR3aa: CASSVGQASSYEQYF
abundance: .; j_gene: TRBJ2-3; v_gene: TRBV7-2; d_gene: .; CDR3nt: TGTGCCAGCAGCTCAACTAGCAACCGTGCAGATACGCAGTATTTT; CDR3aa: CASSSTSNRADTQYF
abundance: .; j_gene: TRBJ2-6; v_gene: TRBV19; d_gene: TRBD1; CDR3nt: TGTGCCAGTAGTAGGAGTGGGGACAGGAGCCGCTCTGGGGCCAACGTCCTGACTTTC; CDR3aa: CASSRSGDRSRSGANVLTF
abundance: .; j_gene: TRBJ2-1; v_gene: TRBV18; d_gene: TRBD2; CDR3nt: TGTGCCAGCTCACCCGCTCCTGCTAGCGGCTCCTACAATGAGCAGTTCTTC; CDR3aa: CASSPAPASGSYNEQFF
abundance: .; j_gene: TRBJ2-2; v_gene: TRBV5-5; d_gene: TRBD1; CDR3nt: TGTGCCAGCAGCTTGGAAGGGGGCATTAACACCGGGGAGCTGTTTTTT; CDR3aa: CASSLEGGINTGELFF
abundance: .; j_gene: TRBJ1-5; v_gene: TRBV6-6; d_gene: .; CDR3nt: TGTGCCAGCAGTTACCCTCGCGAGCCCCAGCATTTT; CDR3aa: CASSYPREPQHF
abundance: .; j_gene: TRBJ2-5; v_gene: TRBV7-2; d_gene: .; CDR3nt: TGTGCCAGCAGCCCGACTAGGTGGGAGACCCAGTACTTC; CDR3aa: CASSPTRWETQYF
abundance: .; j_gene: TRBJ2-7; v_gene: TRBV4-1; d_gene: TRBD1; CDR3nt: TGCGCCAGCAGCTACACCGGGACAGGGGGCGGCCAGCAGTACTTC; CDR3aa: CASSYTGTGGGQQYF
abundance: few; j_gene: TRBJ2-5; v_gene: TRBV19; d_gene: TRBD2; CDR3nt: TGTGCCAGCGGCAGGACTAGGCTCCAAGAGACCCAGTACTTC; CDR3aa: CASGRTRLQETQYF
abundance: .; j_gene: TRBJ2-7; v_gene: TRBV11-3; d_gene: TRBD1; CDR3nt: TGTGCCAGCAGCTTGACAGGGGGAGGCTACGAGCAGTACTTC; CDR3aa: CASSLTGGGYEQYF
abundance: .; j_gene: TRBJ2-3; v_gene: TRBV2; d_gene: TRBD2; CDR3nt: TGTGCCAGCAATCAAGAGCGGGGGCCCACAGATACGCAGTATTTT; CDR3aa: CASNQERGPTDTQYF
abundance: .; j_gene: TRBJ1-2; v_gene: TRBV4-3; d_gene: .; CDR3nt: TGCGCCAGCAGCCAAGCTACAGAATATGGCTACACCTTC; CDR3aa: CASSQATEYGYTF
abundance: .; j_gene: TRBJ2-7; v_gene: TRBV7-2; d_gene: TRBD1; CDR3nt: TGTGCCAGCAGCTTTGGGACAGCCACCTACGAGCAGTACTTC; CDR3aa: CASSFGTATYEQYF
abundance: few; j_gene: TRBJ1-2; v_gene: TRBV7-9; d_gene: .; CDR3nt: TGTTGCAGCAGCTTAGTCGGTACAGGAGCTTGCTACACCTTC; CDR3aa: CCSSLVGTGACYTF
abundance: .; j_gene: TRBJ1-6; v_gene: TRBV18; d_gene: TRBD1; CDR3nt: TGTGCCAGCTCACCAGGCCGGGACAGGGCAGGGACTACGAGCTCACCCCTCCACTTT; CDR3aa: CASSPGRDRAGTTSSPLHF
abundance: .; j_gene: TRBJ1-4; v_gene: TRBV19; d_gene: .; CDR3nt: TGTGCCAGTAGTGACGGGGGATTCAATGAAAAACTGTTTTTT; CDR3aa: CASSDGGFNEKLFF
abundance: .; j_gene: TRBJ1-1; v_gene: TRBV7-6; d_gene: .; CDR3nt: TGTGCCAGCAGCTTAGGATACCTAGCGGCAGCTTTCTTT; CDR3aa: CASSLGYLAAAFF
abundance: few; j_gene: TRBJ1-1; v_gene: TRBV9; d_gene: .; CDR3nt: TGTGCCAGCAGCGTAGCTACGTCCGGGACTGAAGCTTTCTTT; CDR3aa: CASSVATSGTEAFF
abundance: .; j_gene: TRBJ1-5; v_gene: TRBV27; d_gene: .; CDR3nt: TGTGCCAGCAGTCCACGCGGGGGGATAAATCAGCCCCAGCATTTT; CDR3aa: CASSPRGGINQPQHF
abundance: .; j_gene: TRBJ2-1; v_gene: TRBV19; d_gene: .; CDR3nt: TGTGCCAGCTTGGACGTCGGGCGCGGGCTTGAGCAGTTCTTC; CDR3aa: CASLDVGRGLEQFF
abundance: once; j_gene: TRBJ1-2; v_gene: TRBV2; d_gene: .; CDR3nt: TGTGCCAGCAGTGATGTCTCTTATGTGGGCTACACCTTC; CDR3aa: CASSDVSYVGYTF
abundance: .; j_gene: TRBJ2-5; v_gene: TRBV14; d_gene: .; CDR3nt: TGTGCCAGCAGCCAAGCCGGACTGATCCTAGAGACCCAGTACTTC; CDR3aa: CASSQAGLILETQYF
abundance: .; j_gene: TRBJ2-3; v_gene: TRBV5-1; d_gene: .; CDR3nt: TGCGCCAGCAGCTTGGCCGGGACGGGGGGCACAGATACGCAGTATTTT; CDR3aa: CASSLAGTGGTDTQYF
abundance: few; j_gene: TRBJ1-2; v_gene: TRBV5-1; d_gene: .; CDR3nt: TGCGCCAGCAGCTTGGATAGCGTCCATGGCTACACCTTC; CDR3aa: CASSLDSVHGYTF
abundance: .; j_gene: TRBJ2-5; v_gene: TRBV6-1; d_gene: .; CDR3nt: TGTGCCAGCTGGGTAGCGAGAGGAGAGACCCAGTACTTC; CDR3aa: CASWVARGETQYF
abundance: .; j_gene: TRBJ1-6; v_gene: TRBV6-4; d_gene: TRBD1; CDR3nt: TGTGCCAGCAGTGACACCCATGACAGGGACAATTCACCCCTCCACTTT; CDR3aa: CASSDTHDRDNSPLHF
abundance: few; j_gene: TRBJ1-2; v_gene: TRBV27; d_gene: TRBD1; CDR3nt: TGTGCCAGTGGACAGGACTATGGCTACACCTTC; CDR3aa: CASGQDYGYTF